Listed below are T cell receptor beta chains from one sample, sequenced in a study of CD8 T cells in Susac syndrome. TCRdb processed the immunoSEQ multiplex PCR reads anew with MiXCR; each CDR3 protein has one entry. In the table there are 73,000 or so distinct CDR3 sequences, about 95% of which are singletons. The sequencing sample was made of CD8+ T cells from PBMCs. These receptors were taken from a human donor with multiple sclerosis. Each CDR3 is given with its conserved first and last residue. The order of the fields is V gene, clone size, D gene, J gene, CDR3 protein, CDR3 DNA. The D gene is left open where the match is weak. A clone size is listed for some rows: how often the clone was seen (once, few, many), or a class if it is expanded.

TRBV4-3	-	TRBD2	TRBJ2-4	CASSHPPYPGLAGEENIQYF	TGCGCCAGCAGCCACCCACCCTACCCAGGACTAGCGGGGGAGGAAAACATTCAGTACTTC
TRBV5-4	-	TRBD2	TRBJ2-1	CASSLALAGLGYNEQFF	TGTGCCAGCAGCTTAGCTCTAGCGGGACTGGGGTACAATGAGCAGTTCTTC
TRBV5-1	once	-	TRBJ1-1	CASSLEQGTEAFF	TGCGCCAGCAGCTTGGAACAGGGAACTGAAGCTTTCTTT
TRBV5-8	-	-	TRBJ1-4	CASSQRTGTDEKLFF	TGTGCCAGCAGCCAACGAACAGGGACGGATGAAAAACTGTTTTTT
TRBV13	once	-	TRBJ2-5	CASSSQDSQETQYF	TGTGCCAGCAGCTCCCAAGACAGCCAAGAGACCCAGTACTTC
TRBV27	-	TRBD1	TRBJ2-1	CASSPGTGVFNEQFF	TGTGCCAGCAGTCCGGGGACAGGGGTCTTCAATGAGCAGTTCTTC
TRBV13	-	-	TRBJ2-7	CASSSSRGTVYEQYF	TGTGCCAGCAGCTCGTCCCGCGGGACAGTATACGAGCAGTACTTC
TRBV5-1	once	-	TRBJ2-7	CASSTRQTSPYYEQYF	TGCGCCAGCAGCACCAGACAGACGAGCCCCTACTACGAGCAGTACTTC
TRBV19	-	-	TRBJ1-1	CASSAGSEAFF	TGTGCCAGTAGTGCCGGCTCTGAAGCTTTCTTT
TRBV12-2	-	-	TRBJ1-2	CASCFPGQFRYGYTF	TGTGCAAGTTGCTTCCCAGGACAGTTCCGCTATGGCTACACCTTC
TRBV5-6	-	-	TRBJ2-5	CASSWRKGDEVETQYF	TGTGCCAGCAGCTGGAGAAAAGGGGACGAAGTAGAGACCCAGTACTTC
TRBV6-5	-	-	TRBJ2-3	CASSYSVSGTDTQYF	TGTGCCAGCAGTTACTCGGTTAGCGGCACAGATACGCAGTATTTT
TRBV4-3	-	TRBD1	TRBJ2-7	CASSHRTGFYEQYF	TGCGCCAGCAGCCACAGGACAGGGTTCTACGAGCAGTACTTC
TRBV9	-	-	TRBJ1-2	CASSVDTEGNYGYTF	TGTGCCAGCAGCGTAGACACTGAGGGTAACTATGGCTACACCTTC
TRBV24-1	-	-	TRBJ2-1	CATSDYRDRDNEQFF	TGTGCCACCAGTGACTACCGGGACCGGGACAATGAGCAGTTCTTC
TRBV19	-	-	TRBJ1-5	CASSIGGAKYDQPQHF	TGTGCCAGTAGTATAGGGGGGGCGAAGTACGATCAGCCCCAGCATTTT
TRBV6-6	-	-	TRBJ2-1	CASSYGLAHEQFF	TGTGCCAGCAGTTACGGGCTAGCACATGAGCAGTTCTTC
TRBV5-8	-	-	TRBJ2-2	CASSFRGLPYTGELFF	TGTGCCAGCAGCTTCCGGGGGCTCCCCTACACCGGGGAGCTGTTTTTT
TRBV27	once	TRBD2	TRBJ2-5	CASSLGLAGDETQYF	TGTGCCAGCAGTTTAGGACTAGCGGGGGATGAGACCCAGTACTTC
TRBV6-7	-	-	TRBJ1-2	CASIPWQPSITF	TGTGCCAGCATTCCATGGCAGCCTTCGATAACCTTC
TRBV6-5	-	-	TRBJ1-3	CASSYSSIGILRNTIYF	TGTGCCAGCAGTTACTCATCAATCGGGATCCTTAGAAACACCATATATTTT
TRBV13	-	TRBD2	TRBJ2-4	CASSLGRASGALAKNIQYF	TGTGCCAGCAGCTTAGGCCGGGCTAGCGGGGCCTTAGCCAAAAACATTCAGTACTTC
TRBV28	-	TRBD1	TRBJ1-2	CASSLPPGQNYGYTF	TGTGCCAGCAGTTTGCCTCCGGGACAGAACTATGGCTACACCTTC
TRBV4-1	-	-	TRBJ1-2	CASSQVVPPNYGYTF	TGCGCCAGCAGCCAAGTCGTCCCGCCTAACTATGGCTACACCTTC
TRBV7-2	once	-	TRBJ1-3	CASSSGGLTKVF	TGTGCCAGCAGCTCTGGGGGCCTTACTAAGGTTTTT
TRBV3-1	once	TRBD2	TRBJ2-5	CASSQETSGVYQETQYF	TGTGCCAGCAGCCAGGAGACTAGCGGCGTATACCAAGAGACCCAGTACTTC
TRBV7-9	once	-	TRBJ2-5	CASRGSLDSRETQYF	TGTGCCAGCCGAGGGAGTCTGGACTCTAGGGAGACCCAGTACTTC
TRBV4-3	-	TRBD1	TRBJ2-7	CASPTPQTSGQGTYEQYF	TGCGCCAGTCCTACGCCACAGACCTCGGGACAGGGAACCTACGAGCAGTACTTC
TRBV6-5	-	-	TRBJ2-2	CASSYSQGPGELFF	TGTGCCAGCAGTTACTCCCAGGGCCCCGGGGAGCTGTTTTTT
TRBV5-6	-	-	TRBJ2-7	CASSSGLYEQYF	TGTGCCAGCAGCTCCGGACTTTACGAGCAGTACTTC
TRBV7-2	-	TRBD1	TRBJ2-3	CASSGIGQVGDTQYF	TGTGCCAGCAGCGGCATTGGACAGGTGGGGGATACGCAGTATTTT
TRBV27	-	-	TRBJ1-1	CASSQQPGRLNTEAFF	TGTGCCAGCAGTCAACAACCGGGACGCCTGAACACTGAAGCTTTCTTT
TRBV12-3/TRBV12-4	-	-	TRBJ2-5	CASKDYQETQYF	TGTGCCAGCAAGGACTACCAAGAGACCCAGTACTTC
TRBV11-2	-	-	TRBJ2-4	CASSLAEGNIQYF	TGTGCCAGCAGCTTAGCCGAGGGGAACATTCAGTACTTC
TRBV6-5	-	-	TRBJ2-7	CASSYSGQSSSYEQYF	TGTGCCAGCAGTTACTCCGGACAGTCGAGCTCCTACGAGCAGTACTTC
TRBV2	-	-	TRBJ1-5	CASSVSGVSNQPQHF	TGTGCCAGCAGTGTCTCAGGGGTGAGCAATCAGCCCCAGCATTTT
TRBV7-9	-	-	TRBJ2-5	CASSSREGSGETQYF	TGTGCCAGCAGCTCGCGAGAGGGTAGTGGGGAGACCCAGTACTTC
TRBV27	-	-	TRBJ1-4	CASSGTGTRSNEKLFF	TGTGCCAGCAGTGGTACCGGGACAAGGTCGAATGAAAAACTGTTTTTT
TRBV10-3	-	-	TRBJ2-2	CATLTLNTGELFF	TGTGCCACCCTAACACTGAACACCGGGGAGCTGTTTTTT
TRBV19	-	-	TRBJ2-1	CASSPDHPSSYNEQFF	TGTGCCAGTAGTCCCGACCACCCGAGCTCCTACAATGAGCAGTTCTTC
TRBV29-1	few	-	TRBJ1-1	CSVAKNTEAFF	TGCAGCGTTGCCAAAAACACTGAAGCTTTCTTT
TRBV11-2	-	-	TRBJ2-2	CASSSGGGTTNTGELFF	TGTGCCAGCAGCTCCGGGGGAGGGACAACGAACACCGGGGAGCTGTTTTTT
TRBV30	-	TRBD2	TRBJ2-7	CAWSGLAGAPYEQYF	TGTGCCTGGAGTGGACTAGCGGGGGCCCCCTACGAGCAGTACTTC
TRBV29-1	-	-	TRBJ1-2	CSVERQANYGYTF	TGCAGCGTTGAGAGGCAAGCTAACTATGGCTACACCTTC
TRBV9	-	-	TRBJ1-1	CASSVGAMNTEAFF	TGTGCCAGCAGCGTAGGCGCCATGAACACTGAAGCTTTCTTT
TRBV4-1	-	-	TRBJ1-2	CASSQDLQVEGYTF	TGCGCCAGCAGCCAAGATCTGCAGGTGGAAGGCTACACCTTC
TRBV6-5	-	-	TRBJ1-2	CASSYSGRSGGYTF	TGTGCCAGCAGTTACTCCGGCAGGTCAGGTGGCTACACCTTC
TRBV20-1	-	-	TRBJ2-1	CSARDRDNEQFF	TGCAGTGCTAGAGATCGGGACAATGAGCAGTTCTTC